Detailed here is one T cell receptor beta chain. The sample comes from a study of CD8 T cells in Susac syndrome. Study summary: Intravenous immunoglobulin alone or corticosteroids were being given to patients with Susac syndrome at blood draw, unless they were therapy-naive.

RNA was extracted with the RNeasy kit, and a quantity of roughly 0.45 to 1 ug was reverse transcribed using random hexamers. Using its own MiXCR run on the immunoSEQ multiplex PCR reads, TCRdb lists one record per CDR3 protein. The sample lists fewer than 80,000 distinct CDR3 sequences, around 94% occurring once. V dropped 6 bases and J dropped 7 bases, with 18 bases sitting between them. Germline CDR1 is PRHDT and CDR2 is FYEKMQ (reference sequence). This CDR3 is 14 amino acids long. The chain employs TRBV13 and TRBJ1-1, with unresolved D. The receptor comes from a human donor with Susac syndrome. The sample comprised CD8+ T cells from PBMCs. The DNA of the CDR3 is TGTGCCAGCAGGGAAGCGCTTATTGACGGTGAAGCTTTCTTT. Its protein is CASREALIDGEAFF.